Listed here are 16 T cell receptor beta chains from one sample, sequenced in a study of T cells in Graves' hyperthyroidism and ophthalmopathy (dated by TCRdb to the late 2010s). Library construction relied on multiplex PCR. Sequenced on an Illumina HiSeq 2000. The TCR beta CDR3 regions were amplified from the RNA transcripts. A first-round RT-PCR of the TCR CDR3 used the HTBI primer set with the Qiagen OneStep RT-PCR kit. In-frame beta chains were kept once TCRdb had trimmed the public reads at Q25 with fastp and called clones with MiXCR. CDR3 protein sequences are deduplicated, and each keeps its most common genes and DNA. The sample table lists 300,000 to 400,000 distinct CDR3 sequences, approximately 22% of them with a count of one. In total, the top ten clones hold under 55% of the sample. The sequenced material came from blood. The source is a woman in her 50s with Graves' hyperthyroidism.

This clonotype was counted ten times or more. CDR3 coding DNA: TGTGCCAGCAGCCGGGCCACGACAAGAGATACGCAGTATTTT. It encodes CASSRATTRDTQYF. The chain is built from TRBV11-2 and TRBJ2-3; D unclear. Trimming removed 5 bases from V and 5 bases from J, with 14 bases in between. The CDR3 loop spans 14 amino acids. Germline V lookup: CDR1 SGHAT, CDR2 FQNNGV.

This clonotype was counted between two and nine times. With a much larger clone just one base away, this may be a read error. This chain links TRBV5-1 with TRBJ1-5, with 9 bases identical to TRBD1. The V and J ends lost 0 bases and 11 bases, in that order; junction bases with no gene match: 9. Germline assignment: CDR1 SGHRS and CDR2 YFSETQ. CDR3 length: 15 amino acids. In nucleotides, the CDR3 is TGCGCCAGCAGCTTGGCGGGACAGGGCGGGCAGTCCCAGCATTTT. Its protein product is CASSLAGQGGQSQHF.

Many counts were recorded for this clonotype. This chain joins TRBV3-1 and TRBJ1-1, with D unclear. CDR1 LGHDT and CDR2 YNNKEL come from the germline V gene (reference sequence). There are 14 residues in the CDR3. The V end lost 4 bases, the J end lost 1 base, and 10 bases lay between the germline ends. The CDR3 DNA is TGTGCCAGCAGCCCCCTGATCCCGAACACTGAAGCTTTCTTT. It specifies CASSPLIPNTEAFF.

The chain is built from TRBV10-3 and TRBJ1-2, with 7 bases matching TRBD1. The CDR3 length is 14 residues. V lost 6 bases to trimming and J lost 3 bases; unmatched junction nucleotides: 7. In germline, CDR1 is ENHRY, CDR2 SYGVKD. CDR3 region: CAIRCQGGDYGYTF. In DNA form, the CDR3 reads TGTGCCATCAGGTGTCAAGGGGGCGACTATGGCTACACCTTC.

J is TRBJ1-1 and V is TRBV18; tentatively, D is TRBD1 (6 bases). The CDR3 is 16 residues long. Germline CDR1 is KGHSH and CDR2 is LQKENI. Deletions cut 4 bases from V and 0 bases from J, with 15 bases between. CDR3 protein: CASSQIRGQMNTEAFF. CDR3 in DNA: TGTGCCAGCTCACAAATCCGTGGACAGATGAACACTGAAGCTTTCTTT.

This clonotype was recorded at least ten times. The V and J genes are TRBV11-2 and TRBJ1-1, with 7 positions matching TRBD1. The ends lost 3 bases at V and 0 bases at J; junction bases unmatched: 7. Germline CDR1 and CDR2: SGHAT and FQNNGV. CDR3 length equals 16 residues. CDR3 sequence: CASSLRWTGLNTEAFF. The DNA of the CDR3 is TGTGCCAGCAGCTTGCGATGGACAGGTCTGAACACTGAAGCTTTCTTT.

This clonotype was seen more than once but under ten times. The rearrangement links TRBV6-1 to TRBJ1-2; tentative D call: TRBD1 (5 bases). The germline CDR1 and CDR2 sequences are MNHNS and SASEGT. CDR3 length: 13 residues. V lost 5 bases, J lost 6 bases, and 13 bases lay in between. The DNA of the CDR3 is TGTGCCAGCAGTAGTGCAGGGCGCCATGGCTACACCTTC. Encoded protein: CASSSAGRHGYTF.

This clonotype was picked up many times. V gene TRBV28 combines with J gene TRBJ2-1, with D perhaps matching TRBD2 (5 bases). Between the trimmed V and J ends, which lost 1 base and 0 bases, there was a span of 34 bases. The CDR3 spans 24 residues. CDR1 and CDR2 from the germline V gene are MDHEN and SYDVKM. Here the CDR3 reads CASSLSMPFIVTEEESHSYNEQFF. The CDR3 region has the DNA TGTGCCAGCAGTTTATCCATGCCCTTTATAGTAACGGAGGAGGAGTCGCACTCCTACAATGAGCAGTTCTTC.

The J gene is TRBJ2-1, the V gene TRBV27, with 12 bases lining up with TRBD2. The CDR3 extends over 22 amino acids. The V and J ends lost 5 bases and 0 bases, in that order; junction bases with no gene match: 20. The germline gives CDR1 MNHEY, CDR2 SMNVEV (reference sequence). For the CDR3, the DNA is TGTGCCAGCAGTCTCCGACCCCCGGGACTAGCGGGTTGGCTCAGCTCCTACAATGAGCAGTTCTTC. It codes for CASSLRPPGLAGWLSSYNEQFF.

This clonotype was seen ten or more times. The chain recombines TRBV28 with TRBJ1-3, with D unresolved. CDR1 is MDHEN and CDR2 is SYDVKM in the germline V gene. Between the trimmed V and J ends, which lost 5 bases and 0 bases, there was a span of 11 bases. There are 15 residues in the CDR3. CDR3 DNA sequence: TGTGCCAGCAGTCCCGGGAGCGCCTCTGGAAACACCATATATTTT. Encoded protein: CASSPGSASGNTIYF.

This clonotype was observed many times. The chain links TRBV3-1 to TRBJ2-7; D not certain. V shed 3 bases and J shed 7 bases, with 13 bases lying between them. CDR1 and CDR2 (germline): LGHDT, YNNKEL (reference sequence). The CDR3 loop spans 13 amino acids. CDR3 nucleotide sequence: TGTGCCAGCAGCCATTCCAGTGGTGTTGAGCAGTACTTC. It codes for CASSHSSGVEQYF.

This clonotype was seen many times. The chain carries TRBV11-2 and TRBJ1-2; D gene ambiguous. Germline V gene sequence: CDR1 SGHAT, CDR2 FQNNGV. The CDR3 has 13 amino acids. V dropped 3 bases and J dropped 2 bases, with 7 bases sitting between them. For the CDR3, the DNA is TGTGCCAGCAGCTTCAAACAGAACTATGGCTACACCTTC. Protein: CASSFKQNYGYTF.

This clonotype was picked up many times. The V gene is TRBV7-2, the J gene TRBJ2-7; unclear D gene. CDR3 size: 15 residues. Germline loops: CDR1 SGHTA, CDR2 FQGNSA. The ends were cut back, 0 bases at V and 5 bases at J, with 14 bases in the middle. The CDR3 reads CASSLAPGNSHEQYF. The CDR3 nucleotides read TGTGCCAGCAGCTTAGCCCCAGGTAATTCCCACGAGCAGTACTTC.

The V and J genes are TRBV2 and TRBJ2-7; D remains ambiguous. Germline V gene data show CDR1 as SNHLY and CDR2 as FYNNEI. The CDR3 length is 14 residues. The V gene lost 4 bases and the J gene lost 5 bases, with 15 bases spanning the gap. The DNA for the CDR3 is TGTGCCAGCAGTGTGTTTCAAGGCCTCGACGAGCAGTACTTC. Its protein is CASSVFQGLDEQYF.

The chain uses TRBV11-2 and TRBJ2-7; TRBD2 matches at 11 bases. This CDR3 spans 17 amino acids. CDR1 is SGHAT, CDR2 FQNNGV, per germline. The J segment lost 5 bases and the V segment lost 1 base, leaving 10 bases of the junction unmatched. The CDR3, as DNA: TGTGCCAGCAGCTTAGGACTAGCGGGACGGGCCTTCCACGAGCAGTACTTC. Protein: CASSLGLAGRAFHEQYF. The full variable domain, with the rest looked up from reference TRBV11-2 and TRBJ2-7, is EAGVAQSPRYKIIEKRQSVAFWCNPISGHATLYWYQQILGQGPKLLIQFQNNGVVDDSQLPKDRFSAERLKGVDSTLKIQPAKLEDSAVYLCASSLGLAGRAFHEQYFGPGTRLTVT.

The sample holds one count of this clonotype. A clone one base away is much larger, so this may be a read error. This chain joins TRBV12-3 or TRBV12-4 and TRBJ1-3; D ambiguous. V was shortened by 6 bases and J by 6 bases, with 9 bases between the two germline ends. The CDR3 length is 12 residues. CDR3 sequence (DNA): TGTGCCAGCAGCTGGACCGAAAACACCATATATTTT. Its protein is CASSWTENTIYF.